This T cell receptor (beta chain) was obtained from a study of blood T cell dynamics during melanoma immunotherapy. In the study overall: First-line therapy was either pembrolizumab or nivolumab with ipilimumab for metastatic melanoma. Regarding the study as a whole: Among sorted CD8+ subsets, immune-effector cells had the highest clonality and cell-free DNA similarity. It remained unknown if the driving T cell clones were melanoma-specific.

In its sample, this clone was seen once. Its antigen is not known. In germline, CDR1 is SEHNR, CDR2 FQNEAQ (reference sequence). This CDR3 is 15 amino acids long. The ends lost 4 bases at V and 2 bases at J; junction bases unmatched: 6. Time point specified: week 3, after first cycle of checkpoint inhibitor. Assay used: immunoSEQ multiplex PCR; TCRdb lists only in-frame clones, some missing. This table holds over 10,000 clones, about 90% found once. This chain uses TRBV7-9 with TRBJ1-2; 8 positions agree with TRBD1. The TCR comes from a human donor with melanoma. Sample: effector memory CD8+ T cells from blood, taken from a patient treated with checkpoint blockade. CDR3 amino acids: CASSSSTGANYGYTF. The CDR3 DNA is TGTGCCAGCAGCTCCTCGACAGGGGCCAACTATGGCTACACCTTC.